This TCR beta chain was recovered during a study of T cells in Graves' hyperthyroidism and ophthalmopathy. Study-wide findings and caveats: Most expanded thyroid clonotypes above 0.001 recurred in blood.

The PBMCs were sourced from fresh peripheral blood (around 9.9 ml). About this clonotype: Its antigen is currently unknown.

The TCR beta CDR3 regions underwent amplification using RNA transcripts as the source. An initial round of RT-PCR targeting the TCR CDR3 relied on the HTBI primer set. TCRdb reprocessed the multiplex PCR reads via MiXCR and lists one record per CDR3 protein. The table lists fewer than 700,000 distinct CDR3 sequences, roughly 17% of them singletons. The CDR3 runs 15 residues. The germline V and J ends were trimmed by 2 bases and 7 bases, with 14 bases remaining between them. The germline gives CDR1 SGHTA, CDR2 FQGTGA. Sequencing was done on a sample of blood. The chain carries TRBV7-3 and TRBJ2-2; TRBD2 is a possible D gene (6 bases). The origin of this receptor is a woman between 18 and 29 years old with Graves' ophthalmopathy. CDR3: CASSLAGDWGGELFF. The CDR3 DNA is TGTGCCAGCAGCTTAGCTGGGGACTGGGGCGGGGAGCTGTTTTTT. The whole variable domain, remainder taken from reference TRBV7-3 and TRBJ2-2, is GAGVSQTPSNKVTEKGKYVELRCDPISGHTALYWYRQSLGQGPEFLIYFQGTGAADDSGLPNDRFFAVRPEGSVSTLKIQRTERGDSAVYLCASSLAGDWGGELFFGEGSRLTVL.